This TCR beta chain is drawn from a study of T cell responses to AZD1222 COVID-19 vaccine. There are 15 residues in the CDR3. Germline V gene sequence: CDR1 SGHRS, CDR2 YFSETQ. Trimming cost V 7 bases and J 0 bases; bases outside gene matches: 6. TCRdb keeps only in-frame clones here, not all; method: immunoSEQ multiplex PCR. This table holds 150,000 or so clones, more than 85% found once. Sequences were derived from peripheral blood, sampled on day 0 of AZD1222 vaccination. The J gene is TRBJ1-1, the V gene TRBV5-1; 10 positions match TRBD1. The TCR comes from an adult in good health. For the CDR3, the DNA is TGCGCCAGCGCTGGACAGGGGGGCTTGAACACTGAAGCTTTCTTT. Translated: CASAGQGGLNTEAFF.